This T cell receptor (beta chain) originates from a study of T cells in Graves' hyperthyroidism and ophthalmopathy. TCR beta CDR3 region amplification was performed from RNA transcripts. RT-PCR in the first round (using the HTBI primer set) targeted the TCR CDR3. MiXCR, applied by TCRdb to the multiplex PCR reads, yields one record per CDR3 protein. This table has around 300,000 distinct CDR3 sequences, about 20% appearing once. At least ten counts were recorded for this clonotype. CDR1 is MDHEN and CDR2 is SYDVKM in the germline V gene. V lost 5 bases and J lost 0, with 11 bases in between. This CDR3 comprises 15 residues.

The sample consisted of blood. The V call is TRBV28, the J call TRBJ2-1; D may be TRBD1 (6 bases). The receptor comes from a man aged 25 to 40 with Graves' ophthalmopathy. CDR3 bases: TGTGCCAGCAGTCTCAGGGGCAGCTCCTACAATGAGCAGTTCTTC. Amino acid sequence: CASSLRGSSYNEQFF. The whole variable domain, filled in from reference TRBV28 and TRBJ2-1, reads DVKVTQSSRYLVKRTGEKVFLECVQDMDHENMFWYRQDPGLGLRLIYFSYDVKMKEKGDIPEGYSVSREKKERFSLILESASTNQTSMYLCASSLRGSSYNEQFFGPGTRLTVL.